The 8 T cell receptor beta chains presented below share a single source sample, sequenced in a study of human T cells and chemical hapten exposure. Time point denoted: patch test 1, 2 weeks after DPC sensitization. Treatment defined: therapeutic diphenylcyclopropenone sensitization with weekly scalp DPC. TCRdb recomputed calls from the RACE reads with MiXCR, one row per CDR3 protein. The sample yields 75,000 to 90,000 distinct CDR3 sequences, approximately 12% seen once. The sequenced sample was whole blood, obtained in connection with sensitization to the hapten diphenylcyclopropenone (DPC). The receptors here all came from a woman aged 55-69 years with alopecia areata. Some clones in this sample may be carry-over from other donors' samples.

The V gene is TRBV20-1, the J gene TRBJ2-7; 7 bases are a match to TRBD1. With 3 bases clipped from V and 1 base from J, the junction kept 6 bases outside the gene matches. In germline, CDR1 is DFQATT, CDR2 SNEGSKA (reference sequence). The CDR3 totals 14 residues. CDR3 DNA sequence: TGCAGTGCTAGTATCGGGACAGTGTCCTACGAGCAGTACTTC. Protein sequence: CSASIGTVSYEQYF.

This clonotype was recorded a few times. The V gene is TRBV9, the J gene TRBJ2-3, with TRBD2 matching 15 bases. The CDR3 contains 22 residues. The junction had 16 bases not matched to a gene; V was cut back by 0 bases and J by 2 bases. Germline CDR1 is SGDLS and CDR2 is YYNGEE. CDR3 DNA: TGTGCCAGCAGCGTAGGCCTATACTCTGGGACTAGCGGGGGGACCTCCACAGATACGCAGTATTTT. Its translation: CASSVGLYSGTSGGTSTDTQYF.

Many counts were recorded for this clonotype. The chain has TRBV3-1 and TRBJ1-3; no clear D. Germline V gives CDR1 LGHDT, CDR2 YNNKEL (reference sequence). Trimming removed 0 bases from V and 0 bases from J, with 9 bases in between. The CDR3 totals 16 residues. In nucleotides, the CDR3 is TGTGCCAGCAGCCAAGATCAGGCCGGCTCTGGAAACACCATATATTTT. Protein sequence: CASSQDQAGSGNTIYF. The full variable domain, with the rest looked up from reference TRBV3-1 and TRBJ1-3, is DTAVSQTPKYLVTQMGNDKSIKCEQNLGHDTMYWYKQDSKKFLKIMFSYNNKELIINETVPNRFSPKSPDKAHLNLHINSLELGDSAVYFCASSQDQAGSGNTIYFGEGSWLTVV.

This clonotype was counted between two and nine times. The chain uses TRBV12-3 or TRBV12-4 and TRBJ2-4; D gene uncertain. The CDR3 consists of 16 residues. The V end was cut by 4 bases, the J end by 0 bases, with 13 bases between. This CDR3 is CASSSPTELAKNIQYF. The CDR3 DNA is TGTGCCAGCAGTTCCCCCACAGAGCTAGCCAAAAACATTCAGTACTTC.

This clonotype has a count of ten or more. V and J are TRBV14 and TRBJ2-1, with 9 bases fitting TRBD1. The CDR3 contains 16 residues. Germline V CDR1 and CDR2: SGHDN, FVKESK. The V and J ends lost 4 bases and 4 bases, in that order; junction bases with no gene match: 8. DNA of the CDR3: TGTGCCAGCAGCCGGGACAGGGCCCCCTCTTACAATGAGCAGTTCTTC. This codes for CASSRDRAPSYNEQFF.

This clonotype occurred many times. The rearrangement joins TRBV10-2 to TRBJ1-5, with D tentatively TRBD1 (5 bases). V was trimmed by 0 bases and J by 0 bases, leaving 15 bases between them. The germline V gene has CDR1 WSHSY and CDR2 SAAADI. The CDR3 runs to 18 residues. CDR3 sequence reads: CASSESGTSFYSNQPQHF. CDR3 DNA: TGCGCCAGCAGTGAGTCAGGGACGAGTTTTTATAGCAATCAGCCCCAGCATTTT.

This clonotype was seen many times. This chain connects TRBV29-1 to TRBJ1-2; D is possibly TRBD1 (5 bases). CDR1 SQVTM and CDR2 ANQGSEA come from the germline V gene. The CDR3 consists of 14 residues. The CDR3 is CTALAGPSNYGYTF. For the CDR3, the DNA is TGCACGGCCCTGGCGGGACCGTCTAACTATGGCTACACCTTC.

Many counts were recorded for this clonotype. This rearrangement joins TRBV19 to TRBJ1-2; 9 nucleotides align to TRBD1. Germline CDR1 is LNHDA and CDR2 is SQIVND (reference sequence). This CDR3 has 16 residues. Trimming cost V 2 bases and J 1 base; bases outside gene matches: 5. The DNA of the CDR3 is TGTGCCAGTAGTATACCGGACAGGGGATTTAACTATGGCTACACCTTC. Amino acids: CASSIPDRGFNYGYTF.